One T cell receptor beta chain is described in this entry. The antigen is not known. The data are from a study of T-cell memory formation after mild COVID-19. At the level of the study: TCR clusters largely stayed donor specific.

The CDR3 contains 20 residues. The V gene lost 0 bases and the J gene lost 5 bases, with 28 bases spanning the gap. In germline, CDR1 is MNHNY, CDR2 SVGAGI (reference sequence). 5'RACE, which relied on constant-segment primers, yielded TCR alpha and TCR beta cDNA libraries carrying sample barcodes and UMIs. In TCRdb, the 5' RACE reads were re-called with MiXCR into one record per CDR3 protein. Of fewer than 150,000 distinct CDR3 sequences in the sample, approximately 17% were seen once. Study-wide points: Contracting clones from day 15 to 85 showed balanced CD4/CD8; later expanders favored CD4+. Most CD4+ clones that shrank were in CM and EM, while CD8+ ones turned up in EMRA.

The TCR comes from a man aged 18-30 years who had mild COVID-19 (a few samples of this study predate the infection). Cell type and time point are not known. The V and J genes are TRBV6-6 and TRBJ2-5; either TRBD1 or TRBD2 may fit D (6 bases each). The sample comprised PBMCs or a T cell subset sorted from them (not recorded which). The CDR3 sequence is CASSYSIVQGNPQGGETQYF. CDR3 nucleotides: TGTGCCAGCAGTTACTCGATCGTGCAGGGGAACCCGCAAGGAGGGGAGACCCAGTACTTC.